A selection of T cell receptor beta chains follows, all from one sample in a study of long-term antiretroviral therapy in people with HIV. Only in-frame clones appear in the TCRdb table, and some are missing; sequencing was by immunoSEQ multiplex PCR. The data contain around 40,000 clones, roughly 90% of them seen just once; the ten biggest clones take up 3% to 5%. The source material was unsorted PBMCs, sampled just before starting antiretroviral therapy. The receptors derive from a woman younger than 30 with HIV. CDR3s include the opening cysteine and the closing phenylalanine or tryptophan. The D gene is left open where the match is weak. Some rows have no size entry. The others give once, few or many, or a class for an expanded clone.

TGCGCCAGCAGCTTCGGACCTCTGGGCACAGATACGCAGTATTTT	CASSFGPLGTDTQYF	TRBV5-1	NA	TRBJ2-3	NA
TGTGCCAGCTCACCACCTTACCCCGGGACAGACAAAAACATTCAGTACTTC	CASSPPYPGTDKNIQYF	TRBV18	NA	TRBJ2-4	TRBD1
TGTGCCAGCAGGGGGCGGGAGGGCCTAACGAGTGAGCAGTTCTTC	CASRGREGLTSEQFF	TRBV7-2	NA	TRBJ2-1	TRBD2
TGTGCCAGCAGCTTCGATCCCGGGACTAGCGGGGGGGAAGAGACCCAGTACTTC	CASSFDPGTSGGEETQYF	TRBV7-9	NA	TRBJ2-5	TRBD2
TGTGCCAGCAGCTTACGTGTCTGGTGGACTAGCGGGAGTGGGGCCGGGATCGATGAGCAGTTCTTC	CASSLRVWWTSGSGAGIDEQFF	TRBV7-8	NA	TRBJ2-1	TRBD2
TGCGCCAGCAGCCAAGGGACATTGCAAGGGGTGGAGCAGTACTTC	CASSQGTLQGVEQYF	TRBV4-1	NA	TRBJ2-7	NA
TGTGCCAGTAGACCGACTAACAGGGAAGTGGACCCCCAGTACTTC	CASRPTNREVDPQYF	TRBV19	once	TRBJ2-5	NA
TGTGCCAGCAGCTCCGGTGGGAACACCATATATTTT	CASSSGGNTIYF	TRBV7-3	NA	TRBJ1-3	NA
TGTGCCAGCAGCACCCGGACAGGGTTGCACTATGGCTACACCTTC	CASSTRTGLHYGYTF	TRBV21-1	NA	TRBJ1-2	NA
TGCGCCAGCAGCCAAGTAGGGGAAGCGGGAGCTTACAATGAGCAGTTCTTC	CASSQVGEAGAYNEQFF	TRBV4-3	NA	TRBJ2-1	TRBD2
TGTGCCAGCAGCGTAGAACTGACTAGCGGGAGTTTGAATGAGCAGTTCTTC	CASSVELTSGSLNEQFF	TRBV9	few	TRBJ2-1	TRBD2
TGCAGCGTGGGAGGGGGACAGGGAGGGTCCTACTTCCAGTACTTC	CSVGGGQGGSYFQYF	TRBV29-1	once	TRBJ2-7	TRBD1
TGTGCCAGCAGTTTACGGTCAGGGACTGAAGCTTTCTTT	CASSLRSGTEAFF	TRBV27	NA	TRBJ1-1	NA
TGTGCCAGCAGCCCCAGGGGGCTCCCTAATTCACCCCTCCACTTT	CASSPRGLPNSPLHF	TRBV5-6	NA	TRBJ1-6	TRBD1
TGTGCCAGCAGCTCCATGGACAGACCTAACTATGGCTACACCTTC	CASSSMDRPNYGYTF	TRBV7-9	NA	TRBJ1-2	NA
TGTGCCACCATAACGGGAGGCACCTACAATGAGCAGTTCTTC	CATITGGTYNEQFF	TRBV28	NA	TRBJ2-1	TRBD2
TGTGCCATCAGGGAGAACACTGAAGCTTTCTTT	CAIRENTEAFF	TRBV19	few	TRBJ1-1	NA
TGTGCCAGCAGCATCCGGACTGGCGGGGAGAGATCGGCCACCGGGGAGCTGTTTTTT	CASSIRTGGERSATGELFF	TRBV7-2	NA	TRBJ2-2	NA
TGTGCCAGCAGTTCCCTTTTTGGCAGCCTCTCCTACGAGCAGTACTTC	CASSSLFGSLSYEQYF	TRBV28	NA	TRBJ2-7	NA
TGTGCCAGCAGCTCTCAGACAGGGGCGCCCTACGAGCAGTACTTC	CASSSQTGAPYEQYF	TRBV7-2	NA	TRBJ2-7	TRBD1
TGTGCCAGCAGCGTAGTTACTAGCGGGACCGAAGAGCAGTTCTTC	CASSVVTSGTEEQFF	TRBV9	NA	TRBJ2-1	TRBD2
TGTGCCAGCAGTGAAGGACAGGGGAGTGAAAAACTGTTTTTT	CASSEGQGSEKLFF	TRBV25-1	NA	TRBJ1-4	TRBD1
TGCGCCAGCAGCCTCAATGGGGTAAATGAGCAGTTCTTC	CASSLNGVNEQFF	TRBV5-1	NA	TRBJ2-1	NA